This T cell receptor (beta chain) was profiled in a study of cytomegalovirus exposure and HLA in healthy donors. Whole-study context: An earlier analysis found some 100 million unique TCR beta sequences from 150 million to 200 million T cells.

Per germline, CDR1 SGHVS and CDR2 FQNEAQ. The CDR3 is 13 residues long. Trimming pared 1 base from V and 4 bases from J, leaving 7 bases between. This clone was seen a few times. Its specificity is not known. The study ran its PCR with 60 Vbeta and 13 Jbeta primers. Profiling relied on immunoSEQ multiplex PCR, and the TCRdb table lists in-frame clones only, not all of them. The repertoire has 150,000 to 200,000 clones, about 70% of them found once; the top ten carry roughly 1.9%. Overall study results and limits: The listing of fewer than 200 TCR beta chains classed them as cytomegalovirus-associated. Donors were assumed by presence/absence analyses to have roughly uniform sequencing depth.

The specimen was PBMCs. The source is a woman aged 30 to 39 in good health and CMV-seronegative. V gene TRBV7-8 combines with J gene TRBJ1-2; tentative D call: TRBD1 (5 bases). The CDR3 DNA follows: TGTGCCAGCAGCTTAGGAAGGGGCTATGGCTACACCTTC. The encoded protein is CASSLGRGYGYTF. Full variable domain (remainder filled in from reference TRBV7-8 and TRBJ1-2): GAGVSQSPRYKVAKRGQDVALRCDPISGHVSLFWYQQALGQGPEFLTYFQNEAQLDKSGLPSDRFFAERPEGSVSTLKIQRTQQEDSAVYLCASSLGRGYGYTFGSGTRLTVV.